The 8 T cell receptor beta chains below were found in one sample sequenced in a study of beta chain features in type 1 diabetes. Their target antigens are unknown. Findings and caveats of the study: The study found moderately but significantly shorter TCRB CDR3s in all four CD4+ subsets of Type 1 diabetes patients.

Since all of the isolated RNA was reverse transcribed, expressed TCRB transcripts were what got sequenced. Some clones are missing from TCRdb's copy, which holds only in-frame ones; the method was immunoSEQ multiplex PCR. The sample comprises around 250,000 clones, around 24% of which are singletons, and 0.012% rests with the top ten. The material sequenced was naive CD4+ T cells from blood. These receptors were taken from a woman aged 25 to 45 with type 1 diabetes.

Only a few counts were recorded for this clone. V gene TRBV5-1 combines with J gene TRBJ2-7, with D possibly TRBD2 on 6 matching bases. There are 15 residues in the CDR3. In germline, CDR1 is SGHRS, CDR2 YFSETQ. V was pared by 0 bases and J by 1 base, with 11 bases between. The CDR3 bases are TGCGCCAGCAGCTTGGACCCGGGAGAATCCTACGAGCAGTACTTC. Translated: CASSLDPGESYEQYF.

V gene TRBV4-1 combines with J gene TRBJ2-7, with 12 bases matching TRBD1. The CDR3 totals 16 residues. CDR1 MGHRA and CDR2 YSYEKL come from the germline V gene. After removal of 5 bases from V and 5 bases from J, the junction contained 10 bases not matched to a gene. CDR3 in DNA: TGCGCCAGCAGCTACAACTCGGGACAGGGGGCGGACGAGCAGTACTTC. It codes for CASSYNSGQGADEQYF.

The chain combines TRBV25-1 with TRBJ2-7; 8 nucleotides align to TRBD2. The CDR3 has 15 residues. CDR1 and CDR2 (germline): MGHDK, SYGVNS. V lost 1 base to trimming and J lost 4 bases; unmatched junction nucleotides: 6. The CDR3 DNA is TGTGCCAGCAGTGAATCCAACACGGGAGGGTACGAGCAGTACTTC. This gives the protein CASSESNTGGYEQYF.

This clone was seen only a few times. The rearrangement uses TRBV7-2 and TRBJ2-3; 10 nucleotides agree with TRBD2. Germline loops: CDR1 SGHTA, CDR2 FQGNSA. This CDR3 is 15 amino acids long. V shed 6 bases, J shed 1 base, and the junction held 4 bases outside the gene matches. The DNA of the CDR3 is TGTGCCAGCAGACCCGGACTAGCGGGCACAGATACGCAGTATTTT. Protein sequence: CASRPGLAGTDTQYF.

The chain recombines TRBV29-1 with TRBJ2-3, with 11 bases aligning to TRBD2. The CDR3 extends over 14 amino acids. V was clipped by 7 bases and J by 0 bases; unmatched bases: 3. Germline V lookup: CDR1 SQVTM, CDR2 ANQGSEA. The CDR3 is CSGWTSGSTDTQYF. CDR3 nucleotide sequence: TGCAGCGGATGGACTAGCGGGAGCACAGATACGCAGTATTTT.

This chain connects TRBV2 to TRBJ2-7, with 11 bases that match TRBD1. The ends lost 4 bases at V and 8 bases at J; junction bases unmatched: 1. CDR3 size: 12 residues. Germline CDR1 is SNHLY and CDR2 is FYNNEI. CDR3 DNA: TGTGCCAGCAGTGTGGACAGGGGGCAGCAGTACTTC. Translation gives CASSVDRGQQYF.

The chain employs TRBV30 and TRBJ1-1; D is uncertain. V lost 5 bases and J 0 bases, leaving 16 bases between the germline ends. CDR1 is GTSNPN, CDR2 SVGIG, per germline (reference sequence). The CDR3 length is 15 residues. CDR3 residues: CAWGPFGNMNTEAFF. In nucleotides, the CDR3 is TGTGCCTGGGGGCCCTTCGGCAACATGAACACTGAAGCTTTCTTT.

V is TRBV7-8 and J is TRBJ2-7; D possibly corresponds to TRBD2 (5 bases). V was cut by 5 bases and J by 1 base, with 15 bases left in between. The germline CDR1 and CDR2 sequences are SGHVS and FQNEAQ. CDR3 length: 15 amino acids. CDR3 protein: CASSRKEAKSYEQYF. The CDR3 coding sequence is TGTGCCAGCAGCCGAAAGGAGGCAAAATCCTACGAGCAGTACTTC.